This section outlines one T cell receptor (beta chain) sequence together with its context. The sample holds a few counts of this clone. Its antigen remains undetermined. Base qualities are missing; no much larger clone stands one base away. These data are taken from a study of blood T cell repertoires in COVID-19 (dated by TCRdb to between 2020 and 2021). Notes on the research overall: Samples from collaborators originated in the United States, Italy and Spain and spanned both the acute and convalescent phases of COVID-19. The material from the prospective study consisted of cDNA or gDNA derived from T cells, B-cell-depleted T cells, or PBMCs. The dataset comprised deeply sampled blood TCRbeta repertoires from subjects exposed to, actively infected with, or recovered from COVID-19. The repertoires were released in a freely available public database intended as a resource for research on the immune response to SARS-CoV-2. The samples were drawn from the first 160 participants of the ongoing ImmuneRACE study and from 1,254 subjects provided by 6 global collaborators. A de-identified subject ID, COVID-19 status, age in years and sex were almost always included in the sample metadata. Where available, HLA class I and class II types were taken from metadata supplied by the sample provider and were not determined by assay-based typing. Points the paper makes about the study in general: Clinical and demographic metadata were provided uncurated, with the amount varying by source and participant.

At one collaborating source in Seattle, patients were enrolled during active infection and were followed longitudinally through the course of disease. Collaborating institutions collected whole blood in K2EDTA tubes following their own protocols. Collaborator samples were shipped for TCRbeta analysis as frozen whole blood, isolated PBMCs, or DNA extracted from either sample type. TCRbeta CDR3 regions were amplified from genomic DNA using the immunoSEQ Assay, a bias-controlled multiplex PCR. The study's own analysis went as follows. Within the assay, amplification of reference gene primers was used to estimate how many nucleated cells each sample contained. To quantify the absolute abundance of each unique TCRbeta CDR3 rearrangement, sequence reads were collapsed and filtered. Productive Simpson clonality was computed per sample as the square root of Simpson's diversity index over productive rearrangements. TCRdb took over this immuneACCESS table, retaining in-frame rearrangements with V and J assigned. Such tables are incomplete; in checked studies, under half of the missing clones stem from an unresolved V gene, and the remainder is unexplained. V, J and clone size were drawn from that table, and D and trimming were deduced from the DNA. This sample lists over 200,000 clones; 75% to 90% were detected once. The ten largest clones capture roughly 2.5% of the sample.

Taken from cysteine to phenylalanine, the CDR3 has 14 residues. Kept here is only the CDR3 DNA, which spans 42 bases and is read in frame from base 1. CDR1 and CDR2 (MNHEY, SVGEGT) derive from the germline V gene. V gives up 2 bases and J gives up 7 bases, and the segment between their germline ends measures 11 bases. This clonotype was sampled from a man younger than 40 with COVID-19, enrolled during active disease. What was sequenced was peripheral blood. This chain joins TRBV6-2 or TRBV6-3 to TRBJ2-2; no confident D gene assignment can be made. The CDR3 amino acid sequence is: CASSYAGTSGELFF. The nucleotide sequence is TGTGCCAGCAGTTACGCAGGTACCAGCGGGGAGCTGTTTTTT.